Included here is one T cell receptor (beta chain) sequence, with context. Germline V CDR1 and CDR2: LGHNA, YNFKEQ. The CDR3 totals 20 residues. V shed 1 base and J 3 bases; nucleotides not matched to a gene: 13. Some clones are missing from TCRdb's copy, which holds only in-frame ones; the method was immunoSEQ multiplex PCR. The table records about 200,000 clones, 70% to 85% of them present only once. The data derive from a study of blood T cell repertoires in COVID-19. The sequenced sample was peripheral blood. The clonotype was recovered from a human donor with acute or convalescent COVID-19. The donor label of this sample is uncertain. V is TRBV4-2 and J is TRBJ2-2; 11 nucleotides line up with TRBD2. CDR3 DNA sequence: TGTGCCAGCAGCCAAGGGGCAGGGGCCACACTAGCGGGAGACACCGGGGAGCTGTTTTTT. It yields the protein CASSQGAGATLAGDTGELFF.